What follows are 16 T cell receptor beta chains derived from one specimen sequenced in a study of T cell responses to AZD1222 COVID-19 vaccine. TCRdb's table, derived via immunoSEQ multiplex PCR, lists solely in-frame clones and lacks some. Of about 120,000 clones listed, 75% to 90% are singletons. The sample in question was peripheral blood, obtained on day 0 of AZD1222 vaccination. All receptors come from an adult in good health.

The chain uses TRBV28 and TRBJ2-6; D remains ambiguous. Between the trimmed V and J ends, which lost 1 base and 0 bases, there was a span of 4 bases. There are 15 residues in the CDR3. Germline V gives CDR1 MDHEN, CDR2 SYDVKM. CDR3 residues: CASSLYRSGANVLTF. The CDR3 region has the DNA TGTGCCAGCAGTTTATATCGCTCTGGGGCCAACGTCCTGACTTTC.

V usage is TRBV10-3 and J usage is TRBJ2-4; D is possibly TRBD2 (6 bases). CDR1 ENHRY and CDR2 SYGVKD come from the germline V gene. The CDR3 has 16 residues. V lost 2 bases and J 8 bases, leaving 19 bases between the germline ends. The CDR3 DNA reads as TGTGCCATCAGTGAGGGTAGGTCTAGCGATCACGACATTCAGTACTTC. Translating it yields CAISEGRSSDHDIQYF.

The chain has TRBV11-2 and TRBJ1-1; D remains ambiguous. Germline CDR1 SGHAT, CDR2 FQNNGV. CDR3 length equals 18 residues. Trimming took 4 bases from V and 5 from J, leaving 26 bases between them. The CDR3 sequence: CASSSTTNRRITGTEAFF. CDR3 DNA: TGTGCCAGCAGCTCGACAACCAACCGGAGAATAACGGGGACTGAAGCTTTCTTT.

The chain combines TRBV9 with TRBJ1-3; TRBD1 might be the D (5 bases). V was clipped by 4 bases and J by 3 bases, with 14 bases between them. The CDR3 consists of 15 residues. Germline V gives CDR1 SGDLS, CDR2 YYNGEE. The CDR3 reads CASSPRETGGNTIYF. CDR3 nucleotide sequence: TGTGCCAGCAGCCCACGGGAAACAGGTGGAAACACCATATATTTT.

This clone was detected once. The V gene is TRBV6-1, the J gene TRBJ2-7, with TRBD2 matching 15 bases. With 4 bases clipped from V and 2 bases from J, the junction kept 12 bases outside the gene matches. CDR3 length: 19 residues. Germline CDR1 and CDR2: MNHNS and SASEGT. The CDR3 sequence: CASSGRDRTSGREAYEQYF. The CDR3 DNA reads TGTGCCAGCAGTGGCCGGGACAGGACTAGCGGGAGGGAAGCCTACGAGCAGTACTTC.

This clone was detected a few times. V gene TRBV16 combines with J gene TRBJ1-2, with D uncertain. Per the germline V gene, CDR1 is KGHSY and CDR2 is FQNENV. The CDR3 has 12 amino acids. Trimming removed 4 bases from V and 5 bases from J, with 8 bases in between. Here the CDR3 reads CASSPATYGYTF. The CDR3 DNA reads TGTGCCAGCAGCCCGGCGACTTATGGCTACACCTTC.

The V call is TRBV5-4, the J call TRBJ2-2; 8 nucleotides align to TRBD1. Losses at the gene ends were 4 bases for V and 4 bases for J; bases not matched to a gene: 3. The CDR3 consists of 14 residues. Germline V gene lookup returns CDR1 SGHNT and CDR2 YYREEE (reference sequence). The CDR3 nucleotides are TGTGCCAGCAGCCAGGACAGGGCCACCGGGGAGCTGTTTTTT. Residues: CASSQDRATGELFF.

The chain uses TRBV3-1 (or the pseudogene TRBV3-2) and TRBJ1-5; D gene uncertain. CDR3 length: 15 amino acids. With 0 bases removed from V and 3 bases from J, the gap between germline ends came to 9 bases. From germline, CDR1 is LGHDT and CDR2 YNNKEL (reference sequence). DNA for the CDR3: TGTGCCAGCAGCCAAGAAAGCAGCCCCAATCAGCCCCAGCATTTT. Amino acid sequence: CASSQESSPNQPQHF.

The CDR3 region is CASSLSGQGARNTEAFF. The DNA of the CDR3 is TGTGCCAGCAGCTTATCGGGACAGGGGGCCCGGAACACTGAAGCTTTCTTT. The chain uses TRBV5-4 and TRBJ1-1, with 12 bases matching TRBD1. From germline, CDR1 is SGHNT and CDR2 YYREEE (reference sequence). The CDR3 consists of 17 residues. The V segment lost 2 bases and the J segment 1 base; nucleotides outside the gene matches: 6.

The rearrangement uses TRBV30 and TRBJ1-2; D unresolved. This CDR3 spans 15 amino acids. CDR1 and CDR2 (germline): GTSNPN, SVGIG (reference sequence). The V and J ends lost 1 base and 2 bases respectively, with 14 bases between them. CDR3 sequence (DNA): TGTGCCTGGAGTGGCCCTGGCAGGCCGAACTATGGCTACACCTTC. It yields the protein CAWSGPGRPNYGYTF.

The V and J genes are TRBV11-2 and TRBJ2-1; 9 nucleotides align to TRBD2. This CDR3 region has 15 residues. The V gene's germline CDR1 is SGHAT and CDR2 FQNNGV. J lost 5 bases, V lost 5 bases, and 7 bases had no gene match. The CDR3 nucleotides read TGTGCCAGCAGCAGCTATAGCGGGAGAAACAATGAGCAGTTCTTC. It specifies CASSSYSGRNNEQFF.

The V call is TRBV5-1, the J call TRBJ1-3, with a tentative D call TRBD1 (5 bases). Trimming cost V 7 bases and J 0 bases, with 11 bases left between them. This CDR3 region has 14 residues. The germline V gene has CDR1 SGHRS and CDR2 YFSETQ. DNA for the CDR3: TGCGCCAGCGGGGGGGAGAGCTCTGGAAACACCATATATTTT. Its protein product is CASGGESSGNTIYF.

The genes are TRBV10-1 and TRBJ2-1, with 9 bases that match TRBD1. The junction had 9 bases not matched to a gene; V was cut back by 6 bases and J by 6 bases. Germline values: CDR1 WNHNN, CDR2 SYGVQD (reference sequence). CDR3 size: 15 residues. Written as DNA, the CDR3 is TGCGCCAGCAGCCCCGGGACAGGGACCCGCAATGAGCAGTTCTTC. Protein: CASSPGTGTRNEQFF.

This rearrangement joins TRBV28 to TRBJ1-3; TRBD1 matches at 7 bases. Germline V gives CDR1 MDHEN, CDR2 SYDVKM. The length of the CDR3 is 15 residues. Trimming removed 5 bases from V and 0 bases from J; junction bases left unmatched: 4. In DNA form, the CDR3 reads TGTGCCAGCAGTGCGGGACAGACCTCTGGAAACACCATATATTTT. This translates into CASSAGQTSGNTIYF.

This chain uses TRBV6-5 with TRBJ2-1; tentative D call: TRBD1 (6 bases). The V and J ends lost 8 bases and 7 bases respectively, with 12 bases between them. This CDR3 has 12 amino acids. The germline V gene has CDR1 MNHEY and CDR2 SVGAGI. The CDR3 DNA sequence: TGTGCCAGCCGGGGACACAGAAATGAGCAGTTCTTC. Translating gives CASRGHRNEQFF.

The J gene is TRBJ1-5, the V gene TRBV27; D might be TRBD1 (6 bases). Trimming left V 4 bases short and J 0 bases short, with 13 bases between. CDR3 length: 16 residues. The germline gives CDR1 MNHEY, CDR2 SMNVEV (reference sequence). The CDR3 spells CASSSTGTRSNQPQHF. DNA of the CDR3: TGTGCCAGCAGTTCAACAGGGACCCGTAGCAATCAGCCCCAGCATTTT.